The subject of this entry is one T cell receptor (beta chain). This sample is part of a study of blood T cell repertoires in COVID-19. Germline-derived CDR1 and CDR2 are MDHEN and SYDVKM. The V gene lost 3 bases and the J gene lost 5 bases, with 8 bases spanning the gap. The CDR3 sequence is 13 residues long. TCRdb's table, derived via immunoSEQ multiplex PCR, lists solely in-frame clones and lacks some. The data contain around 78,000 clones, 85% to 90% of them singletons. This receptor was identified in a man in his 70s with active or convalescent COVID-19. The gene calls are TRBV28 and TRBJ1-5; D is unresolved. Material: peripheral blood. As DNA, the CDR3 is TGTGCCAGCAGTTTCGGGGTATATCAGCCCCAGCATTTT. Its translation is CASSFGVYQPQHF.